Below, 18 T cell receptor beta chains from the same sample are listed, as sequenced in a study of radiotherapy plus CTLA-4 blockade in lung cancer. Produced via immunoSEQ multiplex PCR; TCRdb's table is partial and in-frame only. This table holds about 88,000 clones, more than 70% found once. The sequenced sample was peripheral blood, obtained from a patient treated with radiotherapy plus ipilimumab. The source of these receptors is a human donor with non-small cell lung cancer that progressed on radiotherapy plus ipilimumab.

The rearrangement joins TRBV28 to TRBJ2-2; 8 bases align to TRBD1. CDR1 MDHEN and CDR2 SYDVKM come from the germline V gene. Trimming removed 1 base from V and 3 bases from J; junction bases left unmatched: 4. CDR3 size: 16 residues. CDR3 residues: CASSLFGTGYTGELFF. The CDR3 DNA follows: TGTGCCAGCAGTTTATTTGGGACAGGTTACACCGGGGAGCTGTTTTTT.

The chain employs TRBV2 and TRBJ2-1; perhaps D is TRBD1 or TRBD2 (5 bases each). V lost 10 bases, J lost 5 bases, and 18 bases lay in between. CDR1 is SNHLY and CDR2 is FYNNEI in the germline V gene. CDR3 length: 14 residues. The CDR3: CATQGRSRDNEQFF. CDR3 nucleotides: TGTGCCACCCAGGGACGCAGCCGAGACAATGAGCAGTTCTTC. The whole variable domain, filled in from reference TRBV2 and TRBJ2-1, reads EPEVTQTPSHQVTQMGQEVILRCVPISNHLYFYWYRQILGQKVEFLVSFYNNEISEKSEIFDDQFSVERPDGSNFTLKIRSTKLEDSAMYFCATQGRSRDNEQFFGPGTRLTVL.

The chain couples TRBV27 to TRBJ2-5, with 7 bases matching TRBD2. V gave up 5 bases and J gave up 4 bases; unmatched junction bases: 1. Germline lookup yields CDR1 MNHEY and CDR2 SMNVEV (reference sequence). CDR3 length equals 12 residues. The chain's CDR3 is CASSPGGETQYF. CDR3 nucleotide sequence: TGTGCCAGCAGTCCGGGGGGAGAGACCCAGTACTTC.

Here the CDR3 reads CATSRESAGTGELFF. In nucleotides, the CDR3 is TGTGCCACCAGCAGAGAATCCGCCGGGACCGGGGAGCTGTTTTTT. The V call is TRBV15, the J call TRBJ2-2; no clear D. The germline V gene has CDR1 LNHNV and CDR2 YYDKDF (reference sequence). Trimming cost V 0 bases and J 5 bases, with 10 bases left between them. The CDR3 sequence is 15 residues long. The full variable domain, in which reference TRBV15 and TRBJ2-2 provide the parts outside the CDR3, is DAMVIQNPRYQVTQFGKPVTLSCSQTLNHNVMYWYQQKSSQAPKLLFHYYDKDFNNEADTPDNFQSRRPNTSFCFLDIRSPGLGDTAMYLCATSRESAGTGELFFGEGSRLTVL.

The V gene is TRBV2, the J gene TRBJ1-6; D unresolved. From germline, CDR1 is SNHLY and CDR2 FYNNEI. The CDR3 is 15 amino acids. Deletions cut 7 bases from V and 0 bases from J, with 10 bases between. The CDR3 is CASMTDLSYNSPLHF. CDR3 in DNA: TGTGCCAGCATGACTGACCTCTCCTATAATTCACCCCTCCACTTT.

This sequence joins TRBV5-4 and TRBJ2-1; D may be TRBD2 (5 bases). Germline V CDR1 and CDR2: SGHNT, YYREEE (reference sequence). V was pared by 0 bases and J by 1 base, with 8 bases between. This CDR3 is built from 15 residues. CDR3 sequence: CASSLERNSYNEQFF. Written as DNA, the CDR3 is TGTGCCAGCAGCTTGGAGCGGAATTCCTACAATGAGCAGTTCTTC.

This clone was recorded only once. This chain links TRBV7-9 with TRBJ2-1; D might be TRBD2 (5 bases). The CDR3 is 16 amino acids. V was clipped by 5 bases and J by 7 bases, with 21 bases between them. Germline V gene data show CDR1 as SEHNR and CDR2 as FQNEAQ (reference sequence). As DNA, the CDR3 is TGTGCCAGCAGCCAACCTTTAGGAGGAGGATCTAATGAGCAGTTCTTC. It is translated as CASSQPLGGGSNEQFF. The full variable domain, with the rest looked up from reference TRBV7-9 and TRBJ2-1, is DTGVSQNPRHKITKRGQNVTFRCDPISEHNRLYWYRQTLGQGPEFLTYFQNEAQLEKSRLLSDRFSAERPKGSFSTLEIQRTEQGDSAMYLCASSQPLGGGSNEQFFGPGTRLTVL.

The CDR3 DNA is TGTGCCAGCAGTTTCCCCGCCCGTGGAGGCGCCTACGAGCAGTACTTC. As protein: CASSFPARGGAYEQYF. The genes are TRBV28 and TRBJ2-7; maybe TRBD2 (5 bases). This CDR3 is 16 amino acids long. Trimming pared 3 bases from V and 2 bases from J, leaving 17 bases between. Germline-derived CDR1 and CDR2 are MDHEN and SYDVKM.

The chain carries TRBV7-9 and TRBJ2-7; D is ambiguous. Germline-derived CDR1 and CDR2 are SEHNR and FQNEAQ (reference sequence). This CDR3 comprises 11 residues. Trimming removed 5 bases from V and 2 bases from J, with 4 bases in between. The CDR3 reads CASSITYEQYF. CDR3 coding DNA: TGTGCCAGCAGCATTACCTACGAGCAGTACTTC.

This clone was picked up many times. V and J are TRBV27 and TRBJ2-7; maybe TRBD2 (6 bases). From germline, CDR1 is MNHEY and CDR2 SMNVEV (reference sequence). The CDR3 covers 16 residues. V lost 6 bases to trimming and J lost 3 bases, with 21 bases between them. The CDR3 sequence is CASRLLAASKFYEQYF. The DNA of the CDR3 is TGTGCCAGCAGATTACTAGCAGCGTCGAAGTTCTACGAGCAGTACTTC.

The rearrangement uses TRBV2 and TRBJ2-5, with 10 bases that match TRBD2. The CDR3 sequence is 14 residues long. The V gene end was trimmed by 7 bases and the J gene end by 2 bases; junction bases not matched to a gene: 4. Per the germline V gene, CDR1 is SNHLY and CDR2 is FYNNEI. CDR3 nucleotide sequence: TGTGCCAGCAACCGAGCGGGGGGGCAAGAGACCCAGTACTTC. Its translation is CASNRAGGQETQYF.

This clone was seen more than once but under ten times. This sequence joins TRBV6-1 and TRBJ2-7; D remains unclear. The ends were cut back, 2 bases at V and 5 bases at J, with 13 bases in the middle. The germline gives CDR1 MNHNS, CDR2 SASEGT. The CDR3 spans 14 residues. CDR3 protein: CASSERASGDEQYF. The CDR3, as DNA: TGTGCCAGCAGTGAAAGGGCTTCGGGCGACGAGCAGTACTTC.

In this sample, this clone turned up once. J is TRBJ1-6 and V is TRBV27; D ambiguous. Germline CDR1 and CDR2: MNHEY and SMNVEV (reference sequence). Trimming removed 4 bases at V and 5 bases at J, with 12 bases between. This CDR3 region has 15 residues. Here the CDR3 DNA reads TGTGCCAGCAGTTCCCGAGGCCTTAATAATTCACCCCTCCACTTT. This codes for CASSSRGLNNSPLHF.

This clone was counted many times. Other DNA sequences in this sample translate to the same CDR3. CDR3: CASSVGGDTEAFF. As DNA, the CDR3 is TGTGCCAGCAGCGTAGGGGGGGACACTGAAGCTTTCTTT. The chain has TRBV9 and TRBJ1-1; D perhaps matches TRBD1 (5 bases). Germline assignment: CDR1 SGDLS and CDR2 YYNGEE. There are 13 residues in the CDR3. Between the trimmed V and J ends, which lost 0 bases and 3 bases, there was a span of 6 bases. Supplemented by reference TRBV9 and TRBJ1-1, the full variable domain reads DSGVTQTPKHLITATGQRVTLRCSPRSGDLSVYWYQQSLDQGLQFLIQYYNGEERAKGNILERFSAQQFPDLHSELNLSSLELGDSALYFCASSVGGDTEAFFGQGTRLTVV.

The sample holds a few counts of this clone. The V and J genes are TRBV9 and TRBJ2-2; TRBD1 matches 9 bases. V gave up 3 bases and J gave up 2 bases; unmatched junction bases: 5. Germline CDR1 SGDLS, CDR2 YYNGEE. The CDR3 is 16 amino acids. CDR3 coding DNA: TGTGCCAGCAGCGCACAGGGGGCGGTAAACACCGGGGAGCTGTTTTTT. This translates into CASSAQGAVNTGELFF.

The chain has TRBV6-6 and TRBJ2-5; perhaps D is TRBD1 or TRBD2 (5 bases each). Germline CDR1 MNHNY, CDR2 SVGAGI (reference sequence). V lost 8 bases and J lost 5, with 6 bases in between. The CDR3 loop spans 10 amino acids. The CDR3 loop reads CASGTETQYF. The CDR3 coding sequence is TGTGCCAGCGGGACCGAGACCCAGTACTTC.

This clone was detected a few times. The rearrangement uses TRBV9 and TRBJ2-5; D is perhaps TRBD1 or TRBD2 (6 bases each). The CDR3 spans 17 residues. From germline, CDR1 is SGDLS and CDR2 YYNGEE. V lost 5 bases, J lost 5 bases, and 25 bases lay in between. The CDR3 nucleotides are TGTGCCAGCAGTACAAGAAGGGGGGCTCCCCTTGCCGAGACCCAGTACTTC. Translating it yields CASSTRRGAPLAETQYF.

This clone was detected only a few times. This chain links TRBV7-9 with TRBJ2-1, with a tentative D call TRBD1 (6 bases). This CDR3 is built from 16 residues. Germline V gene sequence: CDR1 SEHNR, CDR2 FQNEAQ (reference sequence). Between the trimmed V and J ends, which lost 3 bases and 2 bases, there was a span of 14 bases. The CDR3 nucleotides are TGTGCCAGCAGCTTGAGGGGGACCCCTCCCTACAATGAGCAGTTCTTC. This gives the protein CASSLRGTPPYNEQFF.